This T cell receptor beta chain emerged from a study of blood T cell repertoires in COVID-19 (TCRdb year 2020). As for the study more broadly: Collaborator samples came from the United States, Italy and Spain and covered acute and convalescent phases of COVID-19. The material from the prospective study consisted of cDNA or gDNA derived from T cells, B-cell-depleted T cells, or PBMCs. Where available, HLA class I and class II types were taken from metadata supplied by the sample provider and were not determined by assay-based typing. The repertoires were released in a freely available public database intended as a resource for research on the immune response to SARS-CoV-2. A de-identified subject ID, COVID-19 status, age in years and sex were almost always included in the sample metadata. Samples came from the ongoing ImmuneRACE study (first 160 participants) plus 1,254 subjects from 6 global collaborators. Deeply sampled blood TCRbeta repertoires from subjects exposed to, actively infected with, or recovered from COVID-19 were included in the dataset.

Points the paper makes about the study in general: The amount of clinical and demographic metadata varied by source and participant and was provided uncurated.

The immunoSEQ Assay, a bias-controlled multiplex PCR, was used to amplify TCRbeta CDR3 regions from genomic DNA. Per the source publication's procedure: Nucleated cell counts per sample were estimated from amplification of reference gene primers within the assay. To quantify the absolute abundance of each unique TCRbeta CDR3 rearrangement, sequence reads were collapsed and filtered. For each sample, productive Simpson clonality was calculated as the square root of Simpson's diversity index over productive rearrangements. The source is immuneACCESS, and TCRdb retained only in-frame sequences with V and J called. Part of the clones is not carried over; for the studies checked, unresolved V genes explain less than half of this, and the remainder is unexplained. V and J calls and clone size follow that table, whereas D and trimming were derived from the DNA. The sample table contains about 160,000 clones; only one count was recorded for about four fifths of them. Together, the top ten hold less than 4% of the sample.

According to the germline V gene, CDR1 reads MNHEY and CDR2 reads SVGAGI. V is trimmed back by 2 bases and J by 5 bases, and the junction contains 6 bases that no gene match accounts for. The CDR3, from cysteine to phenylalanine, totals 15 residues. The DNA shown is the 45-base CDR3, in frame from base 1. In regard to this clone: Its recognized antigen is unknown. Qualities for individual bases were not recorded, and no much larger clone is one base off.

Enrolling through a virtual design, the prospective study's participants ranged in age from about 18 to 89 years and lived across 20 to 25 United States geographic areas. In the prospective study, participants were assigned to cohorts based on the clinical history participants reported in a screening survey and a study questionnaire. For ImmuneRACE Cohort 3, a participant was defined as recovered based on two consecutive negative NP/OP PCR tests, clearance by a healthcare professional, or resolution of symptoms. Each participant in the prospective study had whole blood, serum and a nasopharyngeal or oropharyngeal swab collected by mobile phlebotomists. Participants in the prospective study had the option to provide additional blood draws and questionnaires over an approximately 2-month period. Prospective study blood samples were shipped either frozen or at room temperature before DNA extraction.

The sequenced sample consisted of PBMCs or T cells enriched from blood (not recorded which). This TCR derives from a woman aged 55-70 years who had recovered from COVID-19. In this chain, TRBV6-5 is recombined with TRBJ2-5, and TRBD2 aligns with 9 junction nucleotides. The CDR3 is CASSYGAGGPETQYF. The bases are TGTGCCAGCAGTTACGGGGCGGGGGGGCCCGAGACCCAGTACTTC.